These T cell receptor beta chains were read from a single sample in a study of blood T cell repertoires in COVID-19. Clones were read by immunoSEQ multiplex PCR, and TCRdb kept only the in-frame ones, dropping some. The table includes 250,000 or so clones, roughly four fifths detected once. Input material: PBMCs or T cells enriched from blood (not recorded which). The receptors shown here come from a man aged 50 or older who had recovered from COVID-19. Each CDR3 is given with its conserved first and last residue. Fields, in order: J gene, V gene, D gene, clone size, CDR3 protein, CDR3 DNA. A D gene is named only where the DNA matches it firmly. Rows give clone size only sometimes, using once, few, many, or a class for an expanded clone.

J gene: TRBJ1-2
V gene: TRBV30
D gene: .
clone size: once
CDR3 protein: CAWSVPWRGNTGYGYTF
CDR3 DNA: TGTGCCTGGAGTGTACCCTGGCGGGGGAACACGGGCTATGGCTACACCTTC

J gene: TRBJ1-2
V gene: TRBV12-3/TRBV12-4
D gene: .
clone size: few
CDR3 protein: CASSQQPYGYTF
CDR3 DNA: TGTGCCAGCAGCCAACAACCGTATGGCTACACCTTC

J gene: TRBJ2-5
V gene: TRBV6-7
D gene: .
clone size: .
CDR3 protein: CASSAHRAPYQETQYF
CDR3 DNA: TGTGCCAGCAGCGCTCACAGGGCCCCGTACCAAGAGACCCAGTACTTC

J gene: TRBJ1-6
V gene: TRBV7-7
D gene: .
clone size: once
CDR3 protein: CASSRTAYSPLHF
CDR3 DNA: TGTGCTAGCAGTCGAACAGCCTATTCACCCCTCCACTTT

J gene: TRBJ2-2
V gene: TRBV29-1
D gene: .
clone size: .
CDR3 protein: CSVWRGPGELFF
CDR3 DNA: TGCAGCGTTTGGAGGGGGCCCGGGGAGCTGTTTTTT

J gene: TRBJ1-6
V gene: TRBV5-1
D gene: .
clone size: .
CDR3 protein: CASSFTDSYNSPLHF
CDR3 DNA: TGCGCCAGCAGCTTCACAGACTCCTATAATTCACCCCTCCACTTT

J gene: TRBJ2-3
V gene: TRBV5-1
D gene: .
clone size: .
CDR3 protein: CASSLGGTDTQYF
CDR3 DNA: TGCGCCAGCAGCCTAGGGGGCACAGATACGCAGTATTTT

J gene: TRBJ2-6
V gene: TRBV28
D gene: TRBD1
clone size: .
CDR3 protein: CASTPRGPSGPGANVLTF
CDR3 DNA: TGTGCCAGCACCCCCAGGGGGCCGTCGGGACCTGGGGCCAACGTCCTGACTTTC

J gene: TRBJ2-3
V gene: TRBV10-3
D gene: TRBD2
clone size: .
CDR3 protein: CAVQDWEGRTDTQYF
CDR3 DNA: TGTGCCGTCCAGGACTGGGAGGGGCGCACAGATACGCAGTATTTT

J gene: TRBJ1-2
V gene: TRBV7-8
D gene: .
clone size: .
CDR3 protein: CASSLVALANYGYTF
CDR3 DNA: TGTGCCAGCAGCTTAGTTGCGTTAGCTAACTATGGCTACACCTTC

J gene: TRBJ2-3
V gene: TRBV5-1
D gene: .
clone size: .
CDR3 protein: CASSSRDPRQDTQYF
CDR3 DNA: TGCGCCAGCAGCTCCCGGGATCCAAGGCAAGATACGCAGTATTTT

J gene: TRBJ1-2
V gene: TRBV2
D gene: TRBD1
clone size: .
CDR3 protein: CASRDRGYLNGYTF
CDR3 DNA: TGTGCCAGCAGAGACAGGGGATACCTGAATGGCTACACCTTC

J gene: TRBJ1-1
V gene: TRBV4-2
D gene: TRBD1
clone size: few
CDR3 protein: CASSLGQASEAFF
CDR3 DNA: TGTGCCAGCAGCCTAGGACAGGCAAGTGAAGCTTTCTTT

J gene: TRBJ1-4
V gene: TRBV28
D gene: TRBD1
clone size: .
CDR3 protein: CASSLGGGFNEKLFF
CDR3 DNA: TGTGCCAGCAGTTTAGGAGGGGGCTTTAATGAAAAACTGTTTTTT

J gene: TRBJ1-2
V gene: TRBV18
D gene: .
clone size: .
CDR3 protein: CASSPRDTGYTF
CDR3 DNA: TGTGCCAGCTCACCGAGGGACACCGGCTACACCTTC

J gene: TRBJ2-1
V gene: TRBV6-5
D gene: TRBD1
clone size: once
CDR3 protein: CASSPLRGTPNEQFF
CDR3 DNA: TGTGCCAGCAGTCCTCTCAGGGGGACCCCCAATGAGCAGTTCTTC

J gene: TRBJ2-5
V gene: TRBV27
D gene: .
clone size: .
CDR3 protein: CASSLMEGETQYF
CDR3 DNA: TGTGCCAGCAGTTTAATGGAGGGAGAGACCCAGTACTTC

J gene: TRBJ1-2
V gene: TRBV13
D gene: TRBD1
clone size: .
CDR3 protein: CASSSNRDSPNYTF
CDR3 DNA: TGTGCCAGCAGCTCGAACCGGGACAGCCCCAACTACACCTTC

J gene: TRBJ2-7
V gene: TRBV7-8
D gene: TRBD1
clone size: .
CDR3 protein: CASSLDGVDRADEQYF
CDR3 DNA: TGTGCCAGCAGCTTAGACGGGGTGGACAGGGCTGATGAGCAGTACTTC

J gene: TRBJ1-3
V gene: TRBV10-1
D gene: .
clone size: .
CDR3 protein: CASSRSGSGNTIYF
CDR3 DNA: TGCGCCAGCAGTCGCTCCGGCTCTGGAAACACCATATATTTT

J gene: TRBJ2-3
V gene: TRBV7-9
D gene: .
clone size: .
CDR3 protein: CASRLQGPDTQYF
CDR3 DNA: TGTGCCAGCAGACTCCAGGGCCCAGATACGCAGTATTTT

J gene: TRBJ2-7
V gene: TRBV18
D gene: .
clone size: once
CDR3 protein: CASSPQQGRFYEQYF
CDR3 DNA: TGTGCCAGCTCACCACAGCAGGGGCGTTTCTACGAGCAGTACTTC

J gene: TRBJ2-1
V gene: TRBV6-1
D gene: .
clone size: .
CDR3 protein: CASSETTGNEQFF
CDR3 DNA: TGTGCCAGCAGTGAAACTACAGGCAATGAGCAGTTCTTC

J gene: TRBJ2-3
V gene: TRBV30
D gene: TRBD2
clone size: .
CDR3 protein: CAWSVRAWRGGLRHIDTQYF
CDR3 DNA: TGTGCCTGGAGTGTACGTGCTTGGCGGGGGGGCCTTCGACACATAGATACGCAGTATTTT

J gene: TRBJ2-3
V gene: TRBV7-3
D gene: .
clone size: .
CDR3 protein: CASSLGGRAGTDTQYF
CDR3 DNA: TGTGCCAGCAGCTTAGGTGGGCGGGCGGGCACAGATACGCAGTATTTT

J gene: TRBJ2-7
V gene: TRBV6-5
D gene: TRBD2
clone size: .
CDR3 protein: CATILGLAVYEQYF
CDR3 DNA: TGTGCCACCATTTTGGGACTAGCGGTATACGAGCAGTACTTC

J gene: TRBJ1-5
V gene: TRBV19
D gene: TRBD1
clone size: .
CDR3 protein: CASSTGGRSNQPQHF
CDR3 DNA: TGTGCCAGTAGCACAGGGGGCCGTAGCAATCAGCCCCAGCATTTT

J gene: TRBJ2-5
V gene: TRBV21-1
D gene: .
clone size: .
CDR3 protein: CASSGLTGYETQYF
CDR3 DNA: TGTGCCAGCAGCGGACTGACAGGGTATGAGACCCAGTACTTC

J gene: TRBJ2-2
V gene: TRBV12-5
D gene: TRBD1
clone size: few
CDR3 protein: CASGLYPGTANTGELFF
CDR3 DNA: TGTGCTAGTGGTTTGTACCCCGGGACAGCGAACACCGGGGAGCTGTTTTTT

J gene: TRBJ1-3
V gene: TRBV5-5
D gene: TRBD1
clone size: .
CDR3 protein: CASDTGAGNTIYF
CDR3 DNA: TGTGCCAGCGATACAGGGGCTGGAAACACCATATATTTT

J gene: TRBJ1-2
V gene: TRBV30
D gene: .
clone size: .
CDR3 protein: CAWQGSSDGYTF
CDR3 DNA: TGTGCCTGGCAGGGCTCTTCGGATGGCTACACCTTC

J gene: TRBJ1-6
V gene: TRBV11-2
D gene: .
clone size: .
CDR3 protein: CASSPSGRANNSPLHF
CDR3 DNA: TGTGCCAGCAGCCCGTCAGGCAGGGCTAATAATTCACCCCTCCACTTT

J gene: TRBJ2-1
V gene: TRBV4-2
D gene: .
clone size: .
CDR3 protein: CASSQDPMESTQFF
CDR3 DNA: TGTGCCAGCAGCCAAGATCCCATGGAGTCCACGCAGTTCTTC

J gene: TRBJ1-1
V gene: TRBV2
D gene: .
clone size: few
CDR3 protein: CATNPGEDTEAFF
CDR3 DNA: TGTGCCACCAACCCCGGAGAGGACACTGAAGCTTTCTTT

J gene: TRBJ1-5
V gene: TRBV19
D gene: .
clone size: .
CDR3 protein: CASSIGGRLGNQPQHF
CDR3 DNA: TGTGCCAGTAGTATAGGGGGCCGCTTAGGCAATCAGCCCCAGCATTTT

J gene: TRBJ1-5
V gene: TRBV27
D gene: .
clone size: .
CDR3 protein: CASSLFGGNQPQHF
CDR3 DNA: TGTGCCAGCAGTTTATTTGGGGGGAATCAGCCCCAGCATTTT

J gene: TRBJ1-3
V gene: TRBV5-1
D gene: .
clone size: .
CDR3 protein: CASSSSAFSGNTIYF
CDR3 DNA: TGCGCCAGCAGCTCCAGCGCCTTCTCTGGAAACACCATATATTTT

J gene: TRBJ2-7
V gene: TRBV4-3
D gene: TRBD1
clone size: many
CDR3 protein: CASSHSGTGESYEQYF
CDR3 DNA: TGCGCCAGCAGCCATTCCGGGACAGGGGAATCCTACGAGCAGTACTTC

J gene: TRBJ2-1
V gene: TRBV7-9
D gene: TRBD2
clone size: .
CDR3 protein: CASSLTSGSFDNEQFF
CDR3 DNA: TGTGCCAGCAGCTTAACGAGCGGGAGTTTCGACAATGAGCAGTTCTTC

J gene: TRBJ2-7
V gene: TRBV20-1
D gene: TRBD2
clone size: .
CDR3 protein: CSASNLAGRSSYEQYF
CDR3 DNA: TGCAGTGCTAGTAACCTAGCGGGAAGGAGCTCCTACGAGCAGTACTTC

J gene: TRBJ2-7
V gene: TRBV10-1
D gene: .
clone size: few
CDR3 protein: CASSESGAGRAYEQYF
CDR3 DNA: TGCGCCAGCAGTGAGTCGGGGGCAGGGAGAGCATACGAGCAGTACTTC

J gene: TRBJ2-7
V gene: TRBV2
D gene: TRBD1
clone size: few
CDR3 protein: CATSGQDLLEQYF
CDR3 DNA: TGTGCCACCTCGGGACAGGACCTCTTAGAGCAGTACTTC

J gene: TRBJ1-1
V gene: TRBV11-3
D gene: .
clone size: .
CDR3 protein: CASSRTSGFPTEAFF
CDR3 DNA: TGTGCCAGCAGCCGAACGTCAGGGTTCCCCACTGAAGCTTTCTTT

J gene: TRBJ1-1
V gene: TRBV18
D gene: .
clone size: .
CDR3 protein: CASSPKGGDTEAFF
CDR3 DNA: TGTGCCAGCTCACCGAAGGGGGGGGACACTGAAGCTTTCTTT

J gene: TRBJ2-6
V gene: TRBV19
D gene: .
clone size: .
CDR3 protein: CASTNRANVLTF
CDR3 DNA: TGTGCCAGTACCAACAGGGCCAACGTCCTGACTTTC

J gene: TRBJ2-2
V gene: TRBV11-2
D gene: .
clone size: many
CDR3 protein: CASSPPRGAANTGELFF
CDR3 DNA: TGTGCCAGCAGCCCCCCCCGCGGCGCCGCGAACACCGGGGAGCTGTTTTTT

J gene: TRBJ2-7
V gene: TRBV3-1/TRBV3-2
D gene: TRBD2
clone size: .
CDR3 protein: CASSPVGRGNYEQYF
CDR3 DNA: TGTGCCAGCAGCCCCGTCGGGAGGGGTAACTACGAGCAGTACTTC

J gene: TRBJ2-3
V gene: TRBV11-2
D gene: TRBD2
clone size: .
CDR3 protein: CASSSRGAGRDTQYF
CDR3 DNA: TGTGCCAGCAGCTCGCGGGGGGCCGGGAGAGATACGCAGTATTTT

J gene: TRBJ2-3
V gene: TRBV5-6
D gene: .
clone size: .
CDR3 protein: CASSLTSTDTQYF
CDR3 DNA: TGTGCCAGCAGCTTGACTAGCACAGATACGCAGTATTTT

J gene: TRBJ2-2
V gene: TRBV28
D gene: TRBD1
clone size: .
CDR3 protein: CASYTPTGKGGELFF
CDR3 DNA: TGTGCCAGCTACACCCCGACAGGGAAGGGAGGGGAGCTGTTTTTT

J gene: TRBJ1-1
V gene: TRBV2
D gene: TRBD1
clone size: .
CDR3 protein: CASSPGQANTEAFF
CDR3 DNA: TGTGCCAGCAGCCCCGGACAGGCGAACACTGAAGCTTTCTTT

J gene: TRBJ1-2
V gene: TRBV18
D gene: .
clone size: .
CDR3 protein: CASSPQVRPNYGYTF
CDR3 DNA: TGTGCCAGCTCACCACAGGTCAGGCCTAACTATGGCTACACCTTC

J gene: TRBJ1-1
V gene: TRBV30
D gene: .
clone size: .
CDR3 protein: CAWSPLSEAFF
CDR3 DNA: TGTGCCTGGAGTCCCCTCTCTGAAGCTTTCTTT

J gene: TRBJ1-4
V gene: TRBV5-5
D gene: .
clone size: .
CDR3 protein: CASTPRAGNEKLFF
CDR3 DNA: TGTGCCAGCACCCCTCGGGCAGGGAATGAAAAACTGTTTTTT

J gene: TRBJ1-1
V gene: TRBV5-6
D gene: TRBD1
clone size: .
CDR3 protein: CASSPQTGVTNTEAFF
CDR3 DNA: TGTGCCAGCAGCCCCCAGACAGGGGTCACGAACACTGAAGCTTTCTTT

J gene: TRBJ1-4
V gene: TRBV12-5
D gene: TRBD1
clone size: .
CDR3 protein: CASGWTGRNEKLFF
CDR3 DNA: TGTGCTAGTGGTTGGACAGGACGAAATGAAAAACTGTTTTTT

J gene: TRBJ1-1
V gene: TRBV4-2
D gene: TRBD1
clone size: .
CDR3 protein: CASSRPDRDLNTEAFF
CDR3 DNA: TGTGCCAGCAGCCGCCCGGACAGGGATTTGAACACTGAAGCTTTCTTT